The clone carrying this TCR beta chain was seen a single time. The junction had 7 bases not matched to a gene; V was cut back by 6 bases and J by 2 bases. The CDR3 length is 14 residues. Per germline, CDR1 SGHTA and CDR2 FQGNSA. TCRdb's copy holds only in-frame clones and misses some; the assay was immunoSEQ multiplex PCR. The sample contains approximately 15,000 clones, 60% to 80% of which appear only once. The data originate from a study of sequential checkpoint blockade in melanoma. As for treatment: randomized to nivolumab then ipilimumab (arm A) or the reverse (arm B). DNA-damaging chemotherapy had not been given to any patient beforehand.

This clonotype was obtained from a human donor with melanoma. The material sequenced was CD8+ T cells sorted from blood (inferred from file names), taken from a patient given nivolumab and ipilimumab in sequence. V and J are TRBV7-2 and TRBJ2-7; 7 nucleotides match TRBD2. The CDR3 protein is CASSYGGVAYEQYF. For the CDR3, the DNA is TGTGCCAGCAGTTATGGGGGGGTAGCCTACGAGCAGTACTTC.